A single sample gave rise to the 21 T cell receptor beta chains below, sequenced in a study of blood T cell repertoires in COVID-19. Measured with immunoSEQ multiplex PCR; TCRdb has only the in-frame clones, and not every one. The sample carries some 93,000 clones, roughly 77% recorded once. What was sequenced was peripheral blood. These TCRs come from a human donor in a cohort sampled during active COVID-19.

The gene calls are TRBV5-4 and TRBJ2-7, with D possibly matching TRBD2 (7 bases). The CDR3 extends over 14 amino acids. Per the germline V gene, CDR1 is SGHNT and CDR2 is YYREEE (reference sequence). The V end lost 4 bases, the J end lost 6 bases, and 17 bases lay between the germline ends. CDR3 protein: CASSPTRGAGEQYF. The CDR3 DNA is TGTGCCAGCAGCCCAACCCGGGGGGCTGGCGAGCAGTACTTC.

This rearrangement joins TRBV19 to TRBJ1-5; TRBD1 might be the D (6 bases). V was trimmed by 6 bases and J by 7 bases, leaving 13 bases between them. The CDR3 contains 13 residues. The germline V gene encodes CDR1 LNHDA and CDR2 SQIVND (reference sequence). CDR3 nucleotides: TGTGCCAGTAGGGGCGCCAGGGGACAGCCCCAGCATTTT. Encoded protein: CASRGARGQPQHF.

The genes are TRBV5-1 and TRBJ2-7; 10 nucleotides align to TRBD2. Germline CDR1 and CDR2: SGHRS and YFSETQ. The CDR3 is made up of 16 amino acids. V shed 2 bases and J 6 bases; nucleotides not matched to a gene: 11. The chain's CDR3 is CASSFRPTAGGGEQYF. The CDR3 region has the DNA TGCGCCAGCAGCTTCCGGCCAACAGCGGGAGGGGGCGAGCAGTACTTC.

This clone was seen once. The chain couples TRBV4-1 to TRBJ2-2; 7 bases fit TRBD2. V was clipped by 1 base and J by 4 bases; unmatched bases: 24. There are 22 residues in the CDR3. Per the germline V gene, CDR1 is MGHRA and CDR2 is YSYEKL. The CDR3 sequence: CASSQGREMAGVRPSGTGELFF. CDR3 sequence (DNA): TGCGCCAGCAGCCAAGGCCGAGAGATGGCGGGAGTACGGCCAAGTGGCACCGGGGAGCTGTTTTTT.

The chain employs TRBV19 and TRBJ2-4; 9 nucleotides align to TRBD2. Looked up from germline, CDR1 is LNHDA and CDR2 is SQIVND (reference sequence). The V segment lost 1 base and the J segment 0 bases; nucleotides outside the gene matches: 4. This CDR3 comprises 17 residues. The CDR3, as DNA: TGTGCCAGTAGTATAGGACTAGCGGAGCTAGCCAAAAACATTCAGTACTTC. Translation gives CASSIGLAELAKNIQYF.

The rearrangement uses TRBV29-1 and TRBJ2-7, with D hard to call. Trimming pared 3 bases from V and 5 bases from J, leaving 8 bases between. The length of the CDR3 is 11 residues. Germline lookup yields CDR1 SQVTM and CDR2 ANQGSEA. The DNA of the CDR3 is TGCAGCGTTGACCCGGGTAACGAGCAGTACTTC. This gives the protein CSVDPGNEQYF.

The rearrangement joins TRBV12-5 to TRBJ2-3, with D possibly matching TRBD1 (6 bases). Germline CDR1 is LGHNT and CDR2 is FRNRAP. The CDR3 loop spans 14 amino acids. Trimming took 6 bases from V and 1 from J, leaving 11 bases between them. CDR3 nucleotides: TGTGCTAGTGGCCCGGGACAAGGCACAGATACGCAGTATTTT. It yields the protein CASGPGQGTDTQYF.

This clone was picked up a small number of times. The rearrangement links TRBV20-1 to TRBJ1-1; D uncertain. Germline lookup yields CDR1 DFQATT and CDR2 SNEGSKA (reference sequence). This CDR3 region has 10 residues. V was pared by 3 bases and J by 8 bases, with 7 bases between. The chain's CDR3 is CSASYIEAFF. The CDR3 DNA follows: TGCAGTGCTAGTTATATAGAAGCTTTCTTT.

The chain links TRBV29-1 to TRBJ2-2; TRBD2 matches at 7 bases. Trimming took 7 bases from V and 6 from J; bases not matched to a gene: 8. The CDR3 runs to 13 residues. Germline-derived CDR1 and CDR2 are SQVTM and ANQGSEA. CDR3 sequence reads: CSAISGGSGELFF. The CDR3 region has the DNA TGCAGCGCCATCTCCGGGGGGTCCGGGGAGCTGTTTTTT.

The chain employs TRBV14 and TRBJ1-2; possibly TRBD1 for D (6 bases). CDR1 and CDR2 (germline): SGHDN, FVKESK. The ends were cut back, 3 bases at V and 0 bases at J, with 8 bases in the middle. The CDR3 runs 14 residues. Here the CDR3 DNA reads TGTGCCAGCAGCCAGGACAGTTCTAACTATGGCTACACCTTC. Its translation: CASSQDSSNYGYTF.

This clone is a singleton in its sample. The V gene is TRBV29-1, the J gene TRBJ2-2, with D hard to call. V lost 1 base to trimming and J lost 2 bases, with 14 bases between them. This CDR3 contains 16 residues. Germline values: CDR1 SQVTM, CDR2 ANQGSEA. The CDR3 here is CSVEGHPESNTGELFF. CDR3 in DNA: TGCAGCGTTGAAGGCCACCCGGAGTCAAACACCGGGGAGCTGTTTTTT.

This rearrangement joins TRBV9 to TRBJ2-6; D call uncertain. Germline CDR1 reads SGDLS; CDR2 reads YYNGEE. V was clipped by 0 bases and J by 0 bases, with 4 bases between them. This CDR3 region has 15 residues. For the CDR3, the DNA is TGTGCCAGCAGCGTAGAGCACTCTGGGGCCAACGTCCTGACTTTC. Its translation: CASSVEHSGANVLTF.

This chain uses TRBV7-9 with TRBJ1-1; D is possibly TRBD1 (6 bases). V was clipped by 1 base and J by 10 bases, with 16 bases between them. Germline-derived CDR1 and CDR2 are SEHNR and FQNEAQ (reference sequence). The CDR3 covers 14 residues. The DNA for the CDR3 is TGTGCCAGCAGCTTAGGAGGGACACGGGAAAGAGCTTTCTTT. Protein product: CASSLGGTRERAFF.

CDR3 amino acids: CSASGLAANTDTQYF. CDR3 coding DNA: TGCAGTGCTAGTGGGCTAGCGGCGAACACAGATACGCAGTATTTT. The V gene is TRBV20-1, the J gene TRBJ2-3; TRBD2 matches 7 bases. J lost 2 bases, V lost 3 bases, and 8 bases had no gene match. CDR1 is DFQATT and CDR2 is SNEGSKA in the germline V gene (reference sequence). This CDR3 contains 15 residues.

There are a few counts of this clone. This rearrangement joins TRBV23-1 to TRBJ2-2; D remains ambiguous. TRBV23-1 is treated as an ORF (open reading frame) with a function not yet certain. V lost 4 bases, J lost 9 bases, and 18 bases lay in between. This CDR3 contains 15 residues. The CDR3 region is CASSRRQTPHRELFF. For the CDR3, the DNA is TGCGCCAGCAGTCGTAGACAAACACCACACCGGGAGCTGTTTTTT.

The chain combines TRBV12-2 with TRBJ1-2; TRBD1 reflects the table's D call only, with no check against the DNA. TRBV12-2 constitutes a pseudogene. This CDR3 is 16 amino acids long. The CDR3: CASRQRDRGRNYGYTF. CDR3 in DNA: TGTGCAAGTCGCCAACGGGACAGGGGAAGAAACTATGGCTACACCTTC.

J is TRBJ1-6 and V is TRBV5-4; D perhaps matches TRBD1 (5 bases). This CDR3 has 16 amino acids. V was shortened by 0 bases and J by 7 bases, with 14 bases between the two germline ends. Looked up from germline, CDR1 is SGHNT and CDR2 is YYREEE (reference sequence). CDR3 DNA: TGTGCCAGCAGCTTGGGTCAGGGTGGCGTCAATTCACCCCTCCACTTT. This translates into CASSLGQGGVNSPLHF. Full variable domain (outside the CDR3, taken from reference TRBV5-4 and TRBJ1-6): ETGVTQSPTHLIKTRGQQVTLRCSSQSGHNTVSWYQQALGQGPQFIFQYYREEENGRGNFPPRFSGLQFPNYSSELNVNALELDDSALYLCASSLGQGGVNSPLHFGNGTRLTVT.

The V and J genes are TRBV11-2 and TRBJ2-7; D might be TRBD2 (6 bases). From germline, CDR1 is SGHAT and CDR2 FQNNGV. Trimming pared 5 bases from V and 6 bases from J, leaving 20 bases between. The CDR3 covers 15 residues. The CDR3 sequence is CASSRGRRGPLEQYF. CDR3 nucleotide sequence: TGTGCCAGCAGCAGAGGACGGAGGGGACCTCTCGAGCAGTACTTC.

This chain connects TRBV5-1 to TRBJ1-1, with D perhaps TRBD1 (6 bases). Trimming stripped 3 bases from V and 6 bases from J, with 21 bases between. Germline CDR1 is SGHRS and CDR2 is YFSETQ. The CDR3 loop spans 16 amino acids. CDR3 sequence: CASSSSGVQGIAEAFF. The CDR3 nucleotides read TGCGCCAGCAGCTCGTCAGGGGTTCAGGGGATCGCTGAAGCTTTCTTT. Full variable domain (remainder filled in from reference TRBV5-1 and TRBJ1-1): KAGVTQTPRYLIKTRGQQVTLSCSPISGHRSVSWYQQTPGQGLQFLFEYFSETQRNKGNFPGRFSGRQFSNSRSEMNVSTLELGDSALYLCASSSSGVQGIAEAFFGQGTRLTVV.

This clone has only a few counts. This chain uses TRBV7-2 with TRBJ2-1; D gene ambiguous. This CDR3 comprises 13 residues. Trimming pared 0 bases from V and 8 bases from J, leaving 8 bases between. The germline V gene has CDR1 SGHTA and CDR2 FQGNSA. The DNA of the CDR3 is TGTGCCAGCAGCTTAGCACCCCAGGATGAGCAGTTCTTC. It yields the protein CASSLAPQDEQFF.

This clone was seen only a few times. The rearrangement uses TRBV15 and TRBJ2-3; D possibly corresponds to TRBD2 (7 bases). V dropped 3 bases and J dropped 1 base, with 17 bases sitting between them. This CDR3 region has 17 residues. Germline lookup yields CDR1 LNHNV and CDR2 YYDKDF (reference sequence). This CDR3 reads CATSRPEGGPRTDTQYF. CDR3 DNA: TGTGCCACCAGCAGGCCCGAGGGGGGGCCCCGCACAGATACGCAGTATTTT. Using reference TRBV15 and TRBJ2-3 for the parts outside the CDR3, the full variable domain is DAMVIQNPRYQVTQFGKPVTLSCSQTLNHNVMYWYQQKSSQAPKLLFHYYDKDFNNEADTPDNFQSRRPNTSFCFLDIRSPGLGDTAMYLCATSRPEGGPRTDTQYFGPGTRLTVL.